The T cell receptor (beta chain) under discussion was sequenced for a study of control samples from healthy donors and cancer patients. This CDR3 is 14 amino acids long. Trimming took 4 bases from V and 10 from J, leaving 14 bases between them. CDR1 and CDR2 from the germline V gene are MNHEY and SVGEGT. Assay: immunoSEQ multiplex PCR; the TCRdb copy retains only in-frame clones and omits some. The sample holds 120,000 or so clones, around 90% seen once. This chain uses TRBV6-2 or TRBV6-3 with TRBJ1-6; possible D gene TRBD1, 5 bases. The sequence derives from a man aged 40-49 years in good health. The specimen sequenced was blood. CDR3 sequence reads: CASSWGTGRSPLHF. CDR3 DNA sequence: TGTGCCAGCAGTTGGGGGACCGGAAGATCACCCCTCCACTTT.